This entry is about one T cell receptor (beta chain). This beta chain is a stray read from a library made for alpha chains; its abundance is not meaningful. After removal of 10 bases from V and 8 bases from J, the junction contained 8 bases not matched to a gene. From germline, CDR1 is MNHNS and CDR2 SASEGT. The CDR3 loop spans 12 amino acids. TCRdb reprocessed the RT-PCR reads with MiXCR, giving one entry per CDR3 protein. The sample includes approximately 6,000 distinct CDR3 sequences, approximately 93% of them seen just once. The rearrangement joins TRBV6-1 to TRBJ1-2; TRBD1 aligns across 9 bases. Source material: memory CD4+ T cells from blood. The receptor was isolated from a female donor in good health, serving as a healthy control. The CDR3 DNA reads as TGTGCCACTTCACAGGGGGCGAGGGGCTACACCTTC. This encodes CATSQGARGYTF.